The rows below give T cell receptor beta chains drawn from one sample of a study of shared clonotypes between healthy human individuals. Method: immunoSEQ multiplex PCR; TCRdb's copy keeps in-frame clones and lacks some. The data contain some 2,000,000 clones, 85% to 95% of them singletons. The sequenced sample consisted of naive CD4+ T cells sorted from blood. Source of these receptors: a man aged 18 to 30 in good health. CDR3s include the opening cysteine and the closing phenylalanine or tryptophan. D genes are given only for firm matches. Where a row states a size, it is once, few, many or the class of an expanded clone; other rows omit it.

TRBD1,TRBV2,TRBJ1-6,once,TGTGCCAGCAGTACCGGGACAGTAAATTCACCCCTCCACTTT,CASSTGTVNSPLHF
.,TRBV30,TRBJ2-7,.,TGTGCCTGGAGTTTTCAGACTTACGAGCAGTACTTC,CAWSFQTYEQYF
.,TRBV5-4,TRBJ1-1,once,TGTGCCAGCAGCCCAATCGGACAGACTGAAGTGGCTTTCTTT,CASSPIGQTEVAFF
.,TRBV30,TRBJ2-7,once,TGTGCCTGGAGTTACTCAGGCTACGAGCAGTACTTC,CAWSYSGYEQYF
.,TRBV5-4,TRBJ2-3,.,TGTGCCAGCGGATTGAGGCGACAGGGGAGGGGGACAGATACGCAGTATTTT,CASGLRRQGRGTDTQYF
TRBD2,TRBV28,TRBJ2-5,.,TGTGCCAGCAGTTTACCTCCTAGCGGGGGGTTAGAGACCCAGTACTTC,CASSLPPSGGLETQYF
.,TRBV4-1,TRBJ2-7,.,TGCGCCAGCAGCCAAGTTCCCAGGGGGGCAATTATAAGGGGAGACGAGCAGTACTTC,CASSQVPRGAIIRGDEQYF
TRBD1,TRBV5-1,TRBJ2-5,.,TGCGCCACCACCGGGACAGGTGGCCAGGAGACCCAGTACTTC,CATTGTGGQETQYF
TRBD1,TRBV4-1,TRBJ1-4,.,TGCGCCAGCAGCCAAGTCAGGACACAGGGGGGTAATGAAAAACTGTTTTTT,CASSQVRTQGGNEKLFF
TRBD2,TRBV5-1,TRBJ2-3,.,TGCGCCAGCAGCTTGGAGGTAGCGGGGGCAGATACGCAGTATTTT,CASSLEVAGADTQYF
TRBD1,TRBV10-3,TRBJ2-7,.,TGTGCCATCAGTCCGGGACAGGGGGCGTACGAGCAGTACTTC,CAISPGQGAYEQYF
.,TRBV21-1,TRBJ1-6,.,TGTGCCAGCAGCAGGAAGGGTAGATGCTTT,CASSRKGRCF
TRBD2,TRBV5-4,TRBJ2-7,.,TGTGCCAGCAGGATTGGGGGGGGATCCTACGAGCAGTACTTC,CASRIGGGSYEQYF
TRBD1,TRBV5-4,TRBJ2-5,.,TGTGCCAGCAGCTTGGGACAGGGAGTCGCCCAAGAGACCCAGTACTTC,CASSLGQGVAQETQYF
.,TRBV4-2,TRBJ1-6,.,TGTGCCAGCAGCCAAAGAATCCAGGATTCACCCCTCCACTTT,CASSQRIQDSPLHF
TRBD1,TRBV27,TRBJ1-2,.,TGTGCCAGCCAACCATGGACAGGGGAGGGTGGCTACACCTTC,CASQPWTGEGGYTF
.,TRBV7-9,TRBJ1-2,.,TGTGCCAGCAGCTTATCAACAGCTGCTGTAAACTATGGCTACACCTTC,CASSLSTAAVNYGYTF
.,TRBV6-1,TRBJ1-4,.,TGTGCCAGCGTTCAGACAGCGAGGGATGAAAAACTGTTTTTT,CASVQTARDEKLFF
.,TRBV9,TRBJ2-6,.,TGTGCCAGCAGCGAACCCCCACCTGGGGGCGGTGGGGCCAACGTCCTGACTTTC,CASSEPPPGGGGANVLTF
TRBD1,TRBV6-6,TRBJ2-7,.,TGTGCCAGCAGTTACGCAGGACAGGGTCCCTACGAGCAGTACTTC,CASSYAGQGPYEQYF
.,TRBV5-6,TRBJ1-5,.,TGTGCCAGCAGCTATTTTGAACCAGGCACTCAGCATTTT,CASSYFEPGTQHF
TRBD2,TRBV5-4,TRBJ2-5,.,TGTGCCAGCAGCACGGGACTAGGGGGGCAAGAGACCCAGTACTTC,CASSTGLGGQETQYF
.,TRBV28,TRBJ1-1,.,TGTGCCAGCAGTTACGGGGATCTTGAAGCTTTCTTT,CASSYGDLEAFF
.,TRBV2,TRBJ2-7,.,TGTGCCAGCAGTGTCGACTACGAGCAGTACTTC,CASSVDYEQYF
TRBD2,TRBV10-3,TRBJ2-5,.,TGTGCCATGGCAGGGACTACCCAAGAGACCCAGTACTTC,CAMAGTTQETQYF
TRBD2,TRBV5-6,TRBJ2-3,few,TGTGCCAGCAGCCTCAGCGGGAGAGGCACAGATACGCAGTATTTT,CASSLSGRGTDTQYF